What follows are 4 T cell receptor beta chains derived from one specimen sequenced in a study of early stage breast cancer tumors. Data came from immunoSEQ multiplex PCR; TCRdb stores just in-frame clones and leaves some out. The sample holds roughly 53,000 clones, 75% to 95% seen once. Material for sequencing was blood. Source of these receptors: a person between 65 and 79 years old with breast cancer.

J is TRBJ1-6 and V is TRBV4-3; 8 nucleotides align to TRBD1. Germline CDR1 and CDR2: LGHNA and YSLEER. The ends lost 3 bases at V and 5 bases at J; junction bases unmatched: 6. The length of the CDR3 is 16 residues. As DNA, the CDR3 is TGCGCCAGCAGCCATACGCCGGGACAGGATAATTCACCCCTCCACTTT. Its protein product is CASSHTPGQDNSPLHF.

Written as DNA, the CDR3 is TGTGCAAGTCGCGCCCCCGAACTAGCCGCCACCCAAGAGACCCAGTACTTC. The encoded protein is CASRAPELAATQETQYF. The J gene is TRBJ2-5, the V gene TRBV12-2; the tabulated D call, TRBD2, remains unverified against the DNA. TRBV12-2 is marked as a pseudogene. There are 17 residues in the CDR3.

The chain employs TRBV6-6 and TRBJ2-1, with TRBD2 matching over 12 bases. CDR1 is MNHNY and CDR2 is SVGAGI in the germline V gene (reference sequence). The junction had 10 bases not matched to a gene; V was cut back by 6 bases and J by 7 bases. The CDR3 runs 16 residues. The CDR3 nucleotides are TGTGCCAGCAGAATATCGACTAGCGGGAGTGGGAATGAGCAGTTCTTC. Its translation: CASRISTSGSGNEQFF.

This CDR3 is CASSLKRAPLNTEAFF. CDR3 DNA: TGTGCCAGCAGCTTAAAGAGGGCGCCCTTGAACACTGAAGCTTTCTTT. The chain joins TRBV7-6 to TRBJ1-1; D is uncertain. V shed 2 bases and J shed 0 bases, with 13 bases lying between them. Germline assignment: CDR1 SGHVS and CDR2 FNYEAQ. The length of the CDR3 is 16 residues. The full variable domain, its missing parts supplied by reference TRBV7-6 and TRBJ1-1, is GAGVSQSPRYKVTKRGQDVALRCDPISGHVSLYWYRQALGQGPEFLTYFNYEAQQDKSGLPNDRFSAERPEGSISTLTIQRTEQRDSAMYRCASSLKRAPLNTEAFFGQGTRLTVV.